This is a list of T cell receptor beta chains from one sample in a study of blood T cell repertoires in COVID-19. The table came from immunoSEQ multiplex PCR; TCRdb's copy has only in-frame clones and leaves some out. In the table there are fewer than 200,000 clones, less than 85% of which are singletons. Specimen: PBMCs or T cells enriched from blood (not recorded which). The receptors stem from a man between 50 and 59 years old who had recovered from COVID-19. CDR3s include the opening cysteine and the closing phenylalanine or tryptophan. Fields, in order: V gene, CDR3 length, J gene, D gene, clone size, CDR3 protein, CDR3 DNA. The D gene is left open where the match is weak. Rows may omit the clone size; those that give it use once, few, many or a size class.

v_call: TRBV27; cdr3_length: 19; j_call: TRBJ2-7; d_call: NA; clone_size: NA; cdr3_aa: CASSSLPPMGRLSSYEQYF; cdr3_nt: TGTGCCAGCAGTTCCCTCCCCCCGATGGGCAGGTTGAGCTCCTACGAGCAGTACTTC
v_call: TRBV2; cdr3_length: 13; j_call: TRBJ1-6; d_call: NA; clone_size: NA; cdr3_aa: CASSGDNNSPLHF; cdr3_nt: TGTGCCAGCAGTGGTGACAATAATTCACCCCTCCACTTT
v_call: TRBV11-3; cdr3_length: 14; j_call: TRBJ2-7; d_call: NA; clone_size: NA; cdr3_aa: CASSLAGGLDEQYF; cdr3_nt: TGTGCCAGCAGCTTAGCAGGGGGGCTCGACGAGCAGTACTTC
v_call: TRBV7-6; cdr3_length: 16; j_call: TRBJ2-6; d_call: NA; clone_size: NA; cdr3_aa: CASSLFGGSGANVLTF; cdr3_nt: TGTGCCAGCAGCTTATTCGGGGGTTCTGGGGCCAACGTCCTGACTTTC
v_call: TRBV23-1; cdr3_length: 15; j_call: TRBJ1-4; d_call: TRBD1; clone_size: NA; cdr3_aa: CASSQHGTGAEKLFF; cdr3_nt: TGCGCCAGCAGTCAACATGGGACAGGGGCTGAAAAACTGTTTTTT
v_call: TRBV27; cdr3_length: 17; j_call: TRBJ1-1; d_call: TRBD1; clone_size: NA; cdr3_aa: CASRGPGQTKGNTEAFF; cdr3_nt: TGTGCCAGCAGGGGACCGGGACAGACAAAAGGGAACACTGAAGCTTTCTTT
v_call: TRBV5-1; cdr3_length: 15; j_call: TRBJ2-5; d_call: TRBD2; clone_size: once; cdr3_aa: CASRLAVGSQETQYF; cdr3_nt: TGCGCCAGCCGTCTAGCGGTAGGATCCCAAGAGACCCAGTACTTC
v_call: TRBV2; cdr3_length: 15; j_call: TRBJ1-4; d_call: TRBD1; clone_size: NA; cdr3_aa: CASGSGGQLNEKLFF; cdr3_nt: TGTGCCAGCGGGAGCGGGGGACAGCTTAATGAAAAACTGTTTTTT
v_call: TRBV5-8; cdr3_length: 15; j_call: TRBJ2-7; d_call: NA; clone_size: NA; cdr3_aa: CASSIHRVAQYEQYF; cdr3_nt: TGTGCCAGCAGCATTCACAGGGTGGCGCAGTACGAGCAGTACTTC
v_call: TRBV9; cdr3_length: 14; j_call: TRBJ1-2; d_call: TRBD1; clone_size: NA; cdr3_aa: CASSASDRGAFNTF; cdr3_nt: TGTGCCAGCAGCGCATCCGACAGGGGGGCCTTTAACACCTTC
v_call: TRBV6-6; cdr3_length: 16; j_call: TRBJ2-5; d_call: TRBD1; clone_size: NA; cdr3_aa: CASSRVSNRGRETQYF; cdr3_nt: TGTGCCAGCAGTAGGGTCAGTAACAGGGGGCGAGAGACCCAGTACTTC
v_call: TRBV29-1; cdr3_length: 14; j_call: TRBJ2-7; d_call: TRBD1; clone_size: NA; cdr3_aa: CSVDSGTGGYEQYF; cdr3_nt: TGCAGCGTTGATTCCGGGACAGGGGGCTACGAGCAGTACTTC
v_call: TRBV5-5; cdr3_length: 15; j_call: TRBJ2-7; d_call: NA; clone_size: NA; cdr3_aa: CASSPDRFISYEQYF; cdr3_nt: TGTGCCAGCAGCCCTGACAGGTTCATCTCCTACGAGCAGTACTTC
v_call: TRBV7-2; cdr3_length: 13; j_call: TRBJ2-5; d_call: NA; clone_size: NA; cdr3_aa: CASGAGDGETQYF; cdr3_nt: TGTGCCAGCGGGGCTGGGGATGGAGAGACCCAGTACTTC
v_call: TRBV19; cdr3_length: 16; j_call: TRBJ2-1; d_call: TRBD1; clone_size: once; cdr3_aa: CASSMTGTGFYNEQFF; cdr3_nt: TGTGCCAGTAGTATGACCGGGACAGGATTCTACAATGAGCAGTTCTTC
v_call: TRBV10-3; cdr3_length: 13; j_call: TRBJ1-1; d_call: NA; clone_size: NA; cdr3_aa: CAIRGDLNTEAFF; cdr3_nt: TGTGCCATCAGGGGGGACTTGAACACTGAAGCTTTCTTT
v_call: TRBV6-5; cdr3_length: 14; j_call: TRBJ2-7; d_call: TRBD2; clone_size: NA; cdr3_aa: CASRQRGPSYEQYF; cdr3_nt: TGTGCCAGCAGACAGCGGGGGCCTAGCTACGAGCAGTACTTC
v_call: TRBV10-1; cdr3_length: 17; j_call: TRBJ2-6; d_call: TRBD1; clone_size: NA; cdr3_aa: CASSSGTGHAGANVLTF; cdr3_nt: TGCGCCAGCAGTTCCGGGACAGGGCACGCTGGGGCCAACGTCCTGACTTTC
v_call: TRBV5-8; cdr3_length: 16; j_call: TRBJ1-5; d_call: TRBD1; clone_size: NA; cdr3_aa: CASSLATGGRNQPQHF; cdr3_nt: TGTGCCAGCAGCTTGGCGACAGGGGGTCGCAATCAGCCCCAGCATTTT
v_call: TRBV6-5; cdr3_length: 14; j_call: TRBJ1-2; d_call: NA; clone_size: NA; cdr3_aa: CASSYSRDNYGYTF; cdr3_nt: TGTGCCAGCAGTTACTCGAGGGATAACTATGGCTACACCTTC
v_call: TRBV14; cdr3_length: 16; j_call: TRBJ1-3; d_call: NA; clone_size: NA; cdr3_aa: CASSQVTGFSGNTIYF; cdr3_nt: TGTGCCAGCAGCCAAGTTACGGGTTTCTCTGGAAACACCATATATTTT
v_call: TRBV3-1/TRBV3-2; cdr3_length: 16; j_call: TRBJ1-4; d_call: NA; clone_size: NA; cdr3_aa: CASSQARVRTNEKLFF; cdr3_nt: TGTGCCAGCAGCCAAGCCAGGGTAAGGACTAATGAAAAACTGTTTTTT
v_call: TRBV7-9; cdr3_length: 12; j_call: TRBJ1-1; d_call: NA; clone_size: NA; cdr3_aa: CASSHSARVAFF; cdr3_nt: TGTGCCAGCAGCCATTCCGCGAGGGTGGCTTTCTTT
v_call: TRBV7-9; cdr3_length: 14; j_call: TRBJ1-1; d_call: NA; clone_size: once; cdr3_aa: CASSSGGGGTEAFF; cdr3_nt: TGTGCCAGCAGCTCCGGTGGAGGTGGGACTGAAGCTTTCTTT
v_call: TRBV5-6; cdr3_length: 16; j_call: TRBJ2-1; d_call: TRBD2; clone_size: NA; cdr3_aa: CASSPGLAGGYNEQFF; cdr3_nt: TGTGCCAGCAGCCCAGGACTAGCGGGGGGGTACAATGAGCAGTTCTTC
v_call: TRBV10-3; cdr3_length: 15; j_call: TRBJ1-6; d_call: TRBD1; clone_size: few; cdr3_aa: CAISEADRGGSPLHF; cdr3_nt: TGTGCCATCAGTGAAGCGGACAGGGGGGGCTCACCCCTCCACTTT
v_call: TRBV6-5; cdr3_length: 14; j_call: TRBJ1-5; d_call: NA; clone_size: NA; cdr3_aa: CASSPDRLNQPQHF; cdr3_nt: TGTGCCAGCAGTCCCGACAGACTCAATCAGCCCCAGCATTTT
v_call: TRBV7-2; cdr3_length: 15; j_call: TRBJ2-7; d_call: NA; clone_size: NA; cdr3_aa: CASSLIQGSGNEQYF; cdr3_nt: TGTGCCAGCAGCCTGATACAGGGAAGCGGGAACGAGCAGTACTTC
v_call: TRBV27; cdr3_length: 15; j_call: TRBJ1-1; d_call: TRBD1; clone_size: NA; cdr3_aa: CASSLYTGVGTEAFF; cdr3_nt: TGTGCCAGCAGTTTATATACAGGGGTCGGCACTGAAGCTTTCTTT
v_call: TRBV2; cdr3_length: 15; j_call: TRBJ1-6; d_call: TRBD1; clone_size: NA; cdr3_aa: CASSRGQGYNSPLHF; cdr3_nt: TGTGCCAGCAGTAGAGGACAGGGCTATAATTCACCCCTCCACTTT
v_call: TRBV5-4; cdr3_length: 18; j_call: TRBJ2-3; d_call: TRBD2; clone_size: NA; cdr3_aa: CASSIRTEVAGLTDTQYF; cdr3_nt: TGTGCCAGCAGCATCCGAACCGAGGTAGCGGGCCTCACAGATACGCAGTATTTT
v_call: TRBV11-2; cdr3_length: 15; j_call: TRBJ1-2; d_call: TRBD1; clone_size: NA; cdr3_aa: CASSLEYRGRNGYTF; cdr3_nt: TGTGCCAGCAGCTTAGAGTACAGGGGGCGGAATGGCTACACCTTC
v_call: TRBV9; cdr3_length: 14; j_call: TRBJ2-7; d_call: NA; clone_size: once; cdr3_aa: CASSVEGGSYEQYF; cdr3_nt: TGTGCCAGCAGCGTAGAAGGGGGCTCCTACGAGCAGTACTTC
v_call: TRBV28; cdr3_length: 14; j_call: TRBJ1-2; d_call: TRBD1; clone_size: NA; cdr3_aa: CASSPFRDREGYTF; cdr3_nt: TGTGCCAGCAGCCCATTCCGGGACAGGGAAGGCTACACCTTC
v_call: TRBV6-5; cdr3_length: 14; j_call: TRBJ2-7; d_call: TRBD2; clone_size: NA; cdr3_aa: CASSHLSGGYEQYF; cdr3_nt: TGTGCCAGCAGTCACCTTAGCGGGGGGTACGAGCAGTACTTC
v_call: TRBV18; cdr3_length: 13; j_call: TRBJ1-1; d_call: NA; clone_size: NA; cdr3_aa: CASSQTDNTEAFF; cdr3_nt: TGTGCCAGCTCACAGACAGATAACACTGAAGCTTTCTTT
v_call: TRBV2; cdr3_length: 16; j_call: TRBJ2-2; d_call: NA; clone_size: NA; cdr3_aa: CASSEPTGDPTGELFF; cdr3_nt: TGTGCCAGCAGTGAACCAACAGGAGATCCTACCGGGGAGCTGTTTTTT
v_call: TRBV6-6; cdr3_length: 14; j_call: TRBJ2-5; d_call: TRBD2; clone_size: NA; cdr3_aa: CASSYREGLETQYF; cdr3_nt: TGTGCCAGCAGTTATAGGGAGGGGTTGGAGACCCAGTACTTC
v_call: TRBV14; cdr3_length: 10; j_call: TRBJ1-2; d_call: NA; clone_size: NA; cdr3_aa: CAALTRQVAF; cdr3_nt: TGTGCCGCCCTAACCAGGCAGGTGGCCTTC
v_call: TRBV7-8; cdr3_length: 12; j_call: TRBJ1-2; d_call: NA; clone_size: NA; cdr3_aa: CASSAHLAGYTF; cdr3_nt: TGTGCCAGCAGCGCGCACTTAGCTGGCTACACCTTC
v_call: TRBV11-3; cdr3_length: 14; j_call: TRBJ1-1; d_call: NA; clone_size: NA; cdr3_aa: CASSLESGNTEAFF; cdr3_nt: TGTGCCAGCAGCTTAGAATCGGGTAACACTGAAGCTTTCTTT
v_call: TRBV7-8; cdr3_length: 15; j_call: TRBJ2-3; d_call: TRBD2; clone_size: NA; cdr3_aa: CASSLGLASTDTQYF; cdr3_nt: TGTGCCAGCAGCTTAGGACTAGCGTCCACAGATACGCAGTATTTT
v_call: TRBV7-2; cdr3_length: 15; j_call: TRBJ2-5; d_call: TRBD1; clone_size: NA; cdr3_aa: CASSLVVGGQGAQYF; cdr3_nt: TGTGCCAGCAGCTTAGTAGTGGGAGGACAGGGGGCCCAGTACTTC
v_call: TRBV14; cdr3_length: 17; j_call: TRBJ1-3; d_call: NA; clone_size: NA; cdr3_aa: CASSQSRGTDSGNTIYF; cdr3_nt: TGTGCCAGCAGCCAGTCCCGGGGAACCGACTCTGGAAACACCATATATTTT
v_call: TRBV7-2; cdr3_length: 16; j_call: TRBJ2-5; d_call: NA; clone_size: few; cdr3_aa: CASSPSLRPGGETQYF; cdr3_nt: TGTGCCAGCAGCCCCTCCCTCCGCCCAGGGGGGGAGACCCAGTACTTC
v_call: TRBV4-3; cdr3_length: 14; j_call: TRBJ2-2; d_call: NA; clone_size: NA; cdr3_aa: CASSPPQGSGELFF; cdr3_nt: TGCGCCAGCAGCCCCCCACAGGGTTCCGGGGAGCTGTTTTTT
v_call: TRBV12-3/TRBV12-4; cdr3_length: 13; j_call: TRBJ2-5; d_call: TRBD2; clone_size: NA; cdr3_aa: CASLRTSGETQYF; cdr3_nt: TGTGCCAGCCTTAGGACTAGCGGCGAGACCCAGTACTTC
v_call: TRBV29-1; cdr3_length: 13; j_call: TRBJ1-1; d_call: TRBD1; clone_size: NA; cdr3_aa: CSLRTGENTEAFF; cdr3_nt: TGCAGCCTAAGGACAGGGGAGAACACTGAAGCTTTCTTT
v_call: TRBV4-1; cdr3_length: 15; j_call: TRBJ1-1; d_call: NA; clone_size: NA; cdr3_aa: CASSQAYDTNTEAFF; cdr3_nt: TGCGCCAGCAGCCAAGCGTACGACACGAACACTGAAGCTTTCTTT
v_call: TRBV27; cdr3_length: 14; j_call: TRBJ1-5; d_call: NA; clone_size: NA; cdr3_aa: CASSSLLGNQPQHF; cdr3_nt: TGTGCCAGCAGTTCCCTATTGGGCAATCAGCCCCAGCATTTT
v_call: TRBV5-8; cdr3_length: 18; j_call: TRBJ2-3; d_call: TRBD2; clone_size: NA; cdr3_aa: CASSLVLAGAASTDTQYF; cdr3_nt: TGTGCCAGCAGCTTGGTGCTAGCGGGGGCCGCTAGCACAGATACGCAGTATTTT
v_call: TRBV19; cdr3_length: 16; j_call: TRBJ2-3; d_call: NA; clone_size: NA; cdr3_aa: CASSIFLTVSTDTQYF; cdr3_nt: TGTGCCAGTAGTATCTTTCTCACGGTGAGCACAGATACGCAGTATTTT
v_call: TRBV15; cdr3_length: 14; j_call: TRBJ1-4; d_call: TRBD1; clone_size: NA; cdr3_aa: CATSRDREDEKLFF; cdr3_nt: TGTGCCACCAGCCGGGACAGGGAGGATGAAAAACTGTTTTTT
v_call: TRBV6-5; cdr3_length: 13; j_call: TRBJ1-1; d_call: NA; clone_size: NA; cdr3_aa: CASFPRENTEAFF; cdr3_nt: TGTGCCAGCTTCCCGAGGGAGAACACTGAAGCTTTCTTT
v_call: TRBV3-1/TRBV3-2; cdr3_length: 12; j_call: TRBJ1-1; d_call: TRBD1; clone_size: NA; cdr3_aa: CASSPSTGGAFF; cdr3_nt: TGTGCCAGCAGCCCCTCGACAGGGGGAGCTTTCTTT